Shown below are 29 T cell receptor beta chains from a single sample sequenced in a study of identical twins. One entry per CDR3 protein results from TCRdb running MiXCR on the 5' RACE reads. Seen here are about 700,000 distinct CDR3 sequences, 5.5% to 6.5% observed once, and the top ten hold around 1.7%. Input material: naive T cells sorted from blood. The receptors derive from a man aged 18 to 29 in good health.

This clonotype was counted ten times or more. J is TRBJ2-1 and V is TRBV4-3, with D unclear. Trimming cost V 0 bases and J 2 bases, with 11 bases left between them. This CDR3 region has 16 residues. Germline assignment: CDR1 LGHNA and CDR2 YSLEER. This chain's CDR3 is CASSQEWALTYNEQFF. The CDR3 nucleotides read TGCGCCAGCAGCCAAGAGTGGGCGTTAACCTACAATGAGCAGTTCTTC.

This clonotype came up many times. The rearrangement uses TRBV29-1 and TRBJ2-1; D possibly uses TRBD1 or TRBD2 (5 bases each). The V gene's germline CDR1 is SQVTM and CDR2 ANQGSEA. CDR3 size: 14 residues. The germline V and J ends were trimmed by 3 bases and 4 bases, with 13 bases remaining between them. The CDR3 coding sequence is TGCAGCGTTGAGGTATGGGGACGGTACAATGAGCAGTTCTTC. Its protein product is CSVEVWGRYNEQFF.

The chain couples TRBV6-2 or TRBV6-3 to TRBJ2-2, with D possibly being TRBD2 (5 bases). Trimming took 8 bases from V and 1 from J, leaving 20 bases between them. This CDR3 has 17 residues. Germline assignment: CDR1 MNHEY and CDR2 SVGEGT. The CDR3 spells CASAPERSPLNTGELFF. CDR3 nucleotides: TGTGCCAGCGCCCCTGAGCGGTCCCCATTGAACACCGGGGAGCTGTTTTTT.

This clonotype was observed at least ten times. The CDR3 protein is CASSLGPAYEQYF. The CDR3 DNA follows: TGTGCCAGCAGCCTCGGCCCGGCCTACGAGCAGTACTTC. This chain connects TRBV28 to TRBJ2-7; D call uncertain. V lost 6 bases and J lost 2, with 11 bases in between. The germline V gene has CDR1 MDHEN and CDR2 SYDVKM. The CDR3 is 13 residues long.

The table lists this clonotype with a few counts. The chain carries TRBV10-3 and TRBJ2-1; 11 bases agree with TRBD2. Germline assignment: CDR1 ENHRY and CDR2 SYGVKD. V gave up 6 bases and J gave up 5 bases; unmatched junction bases: 9. This CDR3 spans 16 amino acids. DNA of the CDR3: TGTGCCATCAGCCTCACCGGGACTAGCGGAAACAATGAGCAGTTCTTC. Translation gives CAISLTGTSGNNEQFF.

The table lists this clonotype with many counts. V usage is TRBV20-1 and J usage is TRBJ2-7, with D perhaps TRBD2 (7 bases). In germline, CDR1 is DFQATT, CDR2 SNEGSKA (reference sequence). This CDR3 contains 15 residues. V lost 0 bases, J lost 3 bases, and 15 bases lay in between. The CDR3 reads CSARDPGASGYEQYF. CDR3 nucleotides: TGCAGTGCTAGAGATCCGGGGGCTAGCGGCTACGAGCAGTACTTC.

The gene calls are TRBV30 and TRBJ1-5; 9 bases agree with TRBD1. Looked up from germline, CDR1 is GTSNPN and CDR2 is SVGIG (reference sequence). Unmatched junction bases numbered 8, after V lost 3 bases and J lost 2 bases. This CDR3 comprises 16 residues. CDR3 sequence reads: CAWSNDRDRGNQPQHF. The CDR3 DNA sequence: TGTGCCTGGAGCAACGACCGGGACAGGGGCAATCAGCCCCAGCATTTT.

V usage is TRBV24-1 and J usage is TRBJ2-1, with 9 bases identical to TRBD2. Germline lookup yields CDR1 KGHDR and CDR2 SFDVKD. This CDR3 comprises 16 residues. The V gene end was trimmed by 5 bases and the J gene end by 3 bases; junction bases not matched to a gene: 7. CDR3 loop: CATSAPSGTGYNEQFF. CDR3 nucleotide sequence: TGTGCCACCAGTGCCCCTAGCGGGACTGGCTACAATGAGCAGTTCTTC.

On this clonotype itself: It is likely a read error, because the conserved phenylalanine at the end of the CDR3 is missing. The chain is built from TRBV7-8 and TRBJ1-1, with D maybe TRBD1 (6 bases). Per germline, CDR1 SGHVS and CDR2 FQNEAQ. The CDR3 covers 14 residues. With 2 bases removed from V and 0 bases from J, the gap between germline ends came to 7 bases. CDR3 coding DNA: TGTGCCAGCAGCTTAACAGGGATGAACACTGAAGCTTTCGTT. It specifies CASSLTGMNTEAFV.

This clonotype was counted many times. The chain couples TRBV24-1 to TRBJ2-7; TRBD1 agrees at 9 bases. CDR1 and CDR2 (germline): KGHDR, SFDVKD. CDR3 length: 14 residues. The trim removed 2 bases at V and 7 bases at J, leaving 5 bases unmatched. The CDR3 DNA reads TGTGCCACCAGTGATTCCGGACAGGGGCTTGAGCAGTACGTC. Protein sequence: CATSDSGQGLEQYV.

This clonotype appeared a single time. The chain uses TRBV11-2 and TRBJ2-7, with 8 positions matching TRBD2. V lost 5 bases, J lost 4 bases, and 19 bases stayed unmatched. CDR3 length: 18 residues. The germline V gene has CDR1 SGHAT and CDR2 FQNNGV. CDR3 protein: CASSRGRGAPAVRYEQYF. CDR3 sequence (DNA): TGTGCCAGCAGCCGCGGGCGGGGGGCCCCTGCTGTCAGGTACGAGCAGTACTTC.

This clonotype was recorded at least ten times. The chain uses TRBV4-3 and TRBJ1-1; D is uncertain. The ends were cut back, 0 bases at V and 4 bases at J, with 15 bases in the middle. The CDR3 is 16 amino acids. The germline V gene has CDR1 LGHNA and CDR2 YSLEER. DNA for the CDR3: TGCGCCAGCAGCCAAGATCTTGGGGTTCGAGGCACTGAAGCTTTCTTT. Translating it yields CASSQDLGVRGTEAFF.

This clonotype came up many times. The V gene is TRBV7-3, the J gene TRBJ2-1, with D possibly TRBD1 on 5 matching bases. CDR1 is SGHTA, CDR2 FQGTGA, per germline. With 2 bases removed from V and 4 bases from J, the gap between germline ends came to 18 bases. The CDR3 length is 17 residues. CDR3 residues: CASSLSSGALKYNEQFF. DNA of the CDR3: TGTGCCAGCAGCTTATCTTCTGGGGCTCTTAAATACAATGAGCAGTTCTTC.

This clonotype was seen ten or more times. The chain recombines TRBV6-5 with TRBJ2-5; TRBD2 agrees at 7 bases. CDR1 and CDR2 from the germline V gene are MNHEY and SVGAGI. This CDR3 comprises 16 residues. Trimming took 0 bases from V and 5 from J; bases not matched to a gene: 9. CDR3 nucleotide sequence: TGTGCCAGCAGTTACTCGAGAGCCAGGGAGGGTGAGACCCAGTACTTC. This codes for CASSYSRAREGETQYF.

The V gene is TRBV19, the J gene TRBJ1-1, with D possibly matching TRBD1 (5 bases). Germline CDR1 LNHDA, CDR2 SQIVND (reference sequence). The CDR3 contains 14 residues. Trimming took 10 bases from V and 4 from J, leaving 19 bases between them. CDR3 residues: CATVGTQSATEAFF. The CDR3 DNA follows: TGTGCCACCGTAGGGACCCAATCGGCCACTGAAGCTTTCTTT.

This clonotype was found many times. V gene TRBV27 combines with J gene TRBJ2-7, with 8 bases that match TRBD1. The junction had 4 bases not matched to a gene; V was cut back by 5 bases and J by 4 bases. The CDR3 sequence is 13 residues long. The germline CDR1 and CDR2 sequences are MNHEY and SMNVEV (reference sequence). The CDR3 here is CASSPGGWYEQYV. As DNA, the CDR3 is TGTGCCAGCAGTCCAGGGGGCTGGTACGAGCAGTACGTC.

The rearrangement joins TRBV12-3 or TRBV12-4 to TRBJ2-1; D is unclear. Trimming took 3 bases from V and 13 from J, leaving 10 bases between them. This CDR3 is built from 11 residues. CDR3 residues: CASSLKRLQFF. The CDR3 region has the DNA TGTGCCAGCAGTTTGAAGCGCCTCCAGTTCTTC.

This clonotype was observed at least ten times. The V and J genes are TRBV29-1 and TRBJ2-5; possible D gene TRBD2, 5 bases. Trimming removed 7 bases from V and 6 bases from J, with 15 bases in between. CDR1 is SQVTM, CDR2 ANQGSEA, per germline. This CDR3 region has 12 residues. The CDR3 protein is CSATRTGQTQYF. The CDR3 DNA follows: TGCAGCGCAACTAGAACTGGTCAGACCCAGTACTTC.

This clonotype was seen a handful of times. The rearrangement joins TRBV3-1 to TRBJ2-6, with 7 bases identical to TRBD1. This CDR3 has 19 residues. From germline, CDR1 is LGHDT and CDR2 YNNKEL (reference sequence). Unmatched junction bases numbered 12, after V lost 4 bases and J lost 0 bases. CDR3 sequence: CASSLSRGQLPSGANVLTF. In DNA, the CDR3 is TGTGCCAGCAGCCTGTCACGGGGACAGTTGCCCTCTGGGGCCAACGTCCTGACTTTC.

Many counts were recorded for this clonotype. In nucleotides, the CDR3 is TGTGCCAGCAGCCCCCAGACTGCCACAGATACGCAGTATTTT. Its protein product is CASSPQTATDTQYF. The chain uses TRBV7-9 and TRBJ2-3; D unresolved. The germline V gene has CDR1 SEHNR and CDR2 FQNEAQ (reference sequence). This CDR3 is 14 amino acids long. The ends were cut back, 5 bases at V and 2 bases at J, with 11 bases in the middle.

This clonotype was seen only a few times. V gene TRBV5-8 combines with J gene TRBJ2-7; TRBD1 agrees at 11 bases. The germline CDR1 and CDR2 sequences are SGHTS and YDEGEE. J lost 9 bases, V lost 4 bases, and 12 bases had no gene match. The CDR3 spans 15 residues. Here the CDR3 DNA reads TGTGCCAGCAGCCCCTGGGACAGGGGGGCGAGTGGGCAGTACTTC. Encoded protein: CASSPWDRGASGQYF.

The rearrangement joins TRBV15 to TRBJ2-7, with a weak D call TRBD1 (5 bases). CDR3 length: 15 residues. Germline lookup yields CDR1 LNHNV and CDR2 YYDKDF (reference sequence). V was trimmed by 0 bases and J by 2 bases, leaving 11 bases between them. The DNA of the CDR3 is TGTGCCACCAGCAGAGATCGCAGGGCCACCTACGAGCAGTACTTC. Translated: CATSRDRRATYEQYF.

This clonotype was observed a handful of times. The chain is built from TRBV19 and TRBJ1-1, with D maybe TRBD1 (6 bases). The CDR3 extends over 17 amino acids. Trimming pared 8 bases from V and 6 bases from J, leaving 28 bases between. Germline lookup yields CDR1 LNHDA and CDR2 SQIVND (reference sequence). The CDR3 protein is CASSNQWQGLGGAEAFF. The CDR3 bases are TGTGCCAGTTCAAATCAGTGGCAGGGGCTCGGAGGGGCTGAAGCTTTCTTT. The full variable domain, its missing parts supplied by reference TRBV19 and TRBJ1-1, is DGGITQSPKYLFRKEGQNVTLSCEQNLNHDAMYWYRQDPGQGLRLIYYSQIVNDFQKGDIAEGYSVSREKKESFPLTVTSAQKNPTAFYLCASSNQWQGLGGAEAFFGQGTRLTVV.

Ten or more counts support this clonotype. V is TRBV28 and J is TRBJ2-2; the match to TRBD2 covers 13 bases. The CDR3 is made up of 16 amino acids. Germline CDR1 MDHEN, CDR2 SYDVKM. V lost 7 bases, J lost 5 bases, and 7 bases stayed unmatched. CDR3 bases: TGTGCCAGCACCCCGGGACTAGCGGGATTAACCGGGGAGCTGTTTTTT. Protein sequence: CASTPGLAGLTGELFF.

This clonotype was seen more than once but under ten times. The genes are TRBV29-1 and TRBJ2-7; the match to TRBD2 covers 13 bases. V shed 7 bases and J 2 bases; nucleotides not matched to a gene: 2. Germline V gene lookup returns CDR1 SQVTM and CDR2 ANQGSEA. This CDR3 is 13 amino acids long. In nucleotides, the CDR3 is TGCAGCGCTGGACTAGCGGGAGCCTACGAGCAGTACTTC. It specifies CSAGLAGAYEQYF.

At least ten counts were recorded for this clonotype. The CDR3 DNA reads as TGTGCCAGCAGCCCCACAGGGGTAGCTGGAAACACCATATATTTT. Residues: CASSPTGVAGNTIYF. This rearrangement joins TRBV5-8 to TRBJ1-3; 7 bases agree with TRBD1. CDR3 length equals 15 residues. Losses at the gene ends were 4 bases for V and 2 bases for J; bases not matched to a gene: 6. Germline V CDR1 and CDR2: SGHTS, YDEGEE. Drawing the rest from reference TRBV5-8 and TRBJ1-3, the complete variable domain is EAGVTQSPTHLIKTRGQQATLRCSPISGHTSVYWYQQALGLGLQFLLWYDEGEERNRGNFPPRFSGRQFPNYSSELNVNALELEDSALYLCASSPTGVAGNTIYFGEGSWLTVV.

The sample holds a few counts of this clonotype. The rearrangement joins TRBV7-8 to TRBJ2-1; no reliable D call. The germline V gene encodes CDR1 SGHVS and CDR2 FQNEAQ. V was pared by 0 bases and J by 8 bases, with 14 bases between. The CDR3 covers 15 residues. The CDR3 protein is CASSLALASHDEQFF. CDR3 nucleotides: TGTGCCAGCAGCTTAGCGTTGGCTAGTCACGATGAGCAGTTCTTC.

V gene TRBV12-3 or TRBV12-4 combines with J gene TRBJ2-2; D unclear. The V end was cut by 3 bases, the J end by 3 bases, with 11 bases between. The CDR3 spans 15 residues. CDR3 nucleotides: TGTGCCAGCAGTTTTCGAGGTGGGGACACCGGGGAGCTGTTTTTT. Translating it yields CASSFRGGDTGELFF.

This rearrangement joins TRBV20-1 to TRBJ2-3; a weak D match, TRBD2 (5 bases). This CDR3 spans 12 amino acids. With 7 bases removed from V and 6 bases from J, the gap between germline ends came to 14 bases. Germline V gene sequence: CDR1 DFQATT, CDR2 SNEGSKA (reference sequence). In DNA form, the CDR3 reads TGCAGTGGATTAGCTAGCAGGGATACGCAGTATTTT. It encodes CSGLASRDTQYF.